One and the same sample provided the 22 T cell receptor beta chains below, sequenced in a study of cytomegalovirus exposure and HLA in healthy donors. The PCR ran on 60 Vbeta and 13 Jbeta primers. The table came from immunoSEQ multiplex PCR; TCRdb's copy has only in-frame clones and leaves some out. The table has approximately 97,000 clones, about 62% seen once; the top ten hold approximately 4.8%. Specimen: PBMCs. The receptors were sampled from a human donor in good health.

The chain joins TRBV7-9 to TRBJ2-7; D gene ambiguous. V dropped 5 bases and J dropped 4 bases, with 18 bases sitting between them. Germline V lookup: CDR1 SEHNR, CDR2 FQNEAQ (reference sequence). CDR3 length: 15 residues. The CDR3 DNA sequence: TGTGCCAGCAGCGAACAGCCCCCCATTAATTACGAGCAGTACTTC. Its protein is CASSEQPPINYEQYF. The whole variable domain, filled in from reference TRBV7-9 and TRBJ2-7, reads DTGVSQNPRHKITKRGQNVTFRCDPISEHNRLYWYRQTLGQGPEFLTYFQNEAQLEKSRLLSDRFSAERPKGSFSTLEIQRTEQGDSAMYLCASSEQPPINYEQYFGPGTRLTVT.

This clone was recorded only once. This chain uses TRBV2 with TRBJ1-5; TRBD1 agrees at 8 bases. The V and J ends lost 2 bases and 4 bases, in that order; junction bases with no gene match: 7. The germline gives CDR1 SNHLY, CDR2 FYNNEI. There are 16 residues in the CDR3. CDR3 coding DNA: TGTGCCAGCAGTGAATCCGACAGGGGATGGAATCAGCCCCAGCATTTT. This codes for CASSESDRGWNQPQHF.

CDR3 nucleotides: TGTGCCAGCAGTATAGGGGTACGGAACACTGAAGCTTTCTTT. Encoded protein: CASSIGVRNTEAFF. The chain couples TRBV28 to TRBJ1-1; a possible D gene is TRBD1 (5 bases). Deletions cut 5 bases from V and 1 base from J, with 11 bases between. CDR1 and CDR2 from the germline V gene are MDHEN and SYDVKM. The CDR3 runs 14 residues.

The V gene is TRBV6-5, the J gene TRBJ2-1; no clear D. With 1 base removed from V and 7 bases from J, the gap between germline ends came to 8 bases. In germline, CDR1 is MNHEY, CDR2 SVGAGI. The CDR3 has 13 residues. CDR3 amino acids: CASSYYGSNEQFF. CDR3 in DNA: TGTGCCAGCAGTTACTACGGGTCGAATGAGCAGTTCTTC.

The rearrangement joins TRBV2 to TRBJ2-7, with D uncertain. CDR3 length: 11 residues. Looked up from germline, CDR1 is SNHLY and CDR2 is FYNNEI. Trimming stripped 7 bases from V and 0 bases from J, with 4 bases between. CDR3 sequence: CASTNSYEQYF. CDR3 DNA sequence: TGTGCCAGCACCAACTCCTACGAGCAGTACTTC. Supplemented by reference TRBV2 and TRBJ2-7, the full variable domain reads EPEVTQTPSHQVTQMGQEVILRCVPISNHLYFYWYRQILGQKVEFLVSFYNNEISEKSEIFDDQFSVERPDGSNFTLKIRSTKLEDSAMYFCASTNSYEQYFGPGTRLTVT.

The gene calls are TRBV16 and TRBJ2-3, with 8 bases matching TRBD2. The germline V gene encodes CDR1 KGHSY and CDR2 FQNENV. This CDR3 spans 18 amino acids. The trim removed 0 bases at V and 4 bases at J, leaving 12 bases unmatched. The CDR3: CASSQSTGRAVISDTQYF. Written as DNA, the CDR3 is TGTGCCAGCAGCCAATCTACCGGGAGGGCCGTGATCTCAGATACGCAGTATTTT.

The chain uses TRBV18 and TRBJ1-1; no firm D call. Germline V gene lookup returns CDR1 KGHSH and CDR2 LQKENI. Trimming removed 6 bases at V and 0 bases at J, with 8 bases between. This CDR3 has 13 residues. The CDR3 DNA reads as TGTGCCAGCTCTCTCGAGATGAACACTGAAGCTTTCTTT. The encoded protein is CASSLEMNTEAFF.

This clone showed up just a few times. The rearrangement links TRBV25-1 to TRBJ1-3; D remains ambiguous. The CDR3 extends over 16 amino acids. V lost 4 bases and J 4 bases, leaving 17 bases between the germline ends. Germline lookup yields CDR1 MGHDK and CDR2 SYGVNS. The CDR3: CASSGARAAEGNTIYF. In DNA, the CDR3 is TGTGCCAGCAGTGGGGCCCGAGCAGCAGAAGGAAACACCATATATTTT.

This clone was counted between two and nine times. V is TRBV7-2 and J is TRBJ1-5; D is possibly TRBD1 (6 bases). CDR3 length: 18 amino acids. Per the germline V gene, CDR1 is SGHTA and CDR2 is FQGNSA. Trimming removed 3 bases at V and 0 bases at J, with 18 bases between. CDR3: CASSFRGGGGYSNQPQHF. DNA for the CDR3: TGTGCCAGCAGCTTTAGAGGGGGTGGGGGATATAGCAATCAGCCCCAGCATTTT.

The V call is TRBV30, the J call TRBJ1-1; D is uncertain. The CDR3 consists of 13 residues. The germline V gene encodes CDR1 GTSNPN and CDR2 SVGIG (reference sequence). V lost 4 bases and J 2 bases, leaving 11 bases between the germline ends. The CDR3 loop reads CAWKDYINTEAFF. As DNA, the CDR3 is TGTGCCTGGAAAGACTACATCAACACTGAAGCTTTCTTT.

The chain joins TRBV5-1 to TRBJ2-1, with 11 bases identical to TRBD2. J was trimmed by 12 bases and V by 4 bases; bases with no gene match: 15. Germline V gene sequence: CDR1 SGHRS, CDR2 YFSETQ. This CDR3 is built from 16 residues. CDR3 coding DNA: TGCGCCAGCAGCGAGGGACTAGCGGACTACAATGAGCGGCAGTTCTTC. Encoded protein: CASSEGLADYNERQFF.

The CDR3 loop is CASSASGTYSYEQYF. The CDR3 nucleotides read TGCGCCAGCAGCGCGAGCGGGACCTACTCCTACGAGCAGTACTTC. The chain couples TRBV4-1 to TRBJ2-7; TRBD2 matches at 7 bases. In germline, CDR1 is MGHRA, CDR2 YSYEKL. V gave up 5 bases and J gave up 0 bases; unmatched junction bases: 7. The CDR3 loop spans 15 amino acids.

This chain links TRBV25-1 with TRBJ2-2, with a possible D match to TRBD2 (6 bases). Between the trimmed V and J ends, which lost 3 bases and 4 bases, there was a span of 15 bases. The CDR3 sequence is 16 residues long. The germline gives CDR1 MGHDK, CDR2 SYGVNS. This chain's CDR3 is CASSDPIRESTGELFF. The CDR3 DNA is TGTGCCAGCAGTGACCCAATCCGGGAGAGCACCGGGGAGCTGTTTTTT.

This chain connects TRBV10-2 to TRBJ1-3; a weak D match, TRBD1 (5 bases). The V end was cut by 8 bases, the J end by 2 bases, with 13 bases between. The germline V gene has CDR1 WSHSY and CDR2 SAAADI. CDR3 length: 14 amino acids. The CDR3 region has the DNA TGCGCCAGCCATACAGGAGCAGCTGGAAACACCATATATTTT. Its translation: CASHTGAAGNTIYF.

This chain connects TRBV29-1 to TRBJ2-1; perhaps TRBD2 as D (5 bases). CDR1 is SQVTM and CDR2 is ANQGSEA in the germline V gene. Trimming stripped 0 bases from V and 3 bases from J, with 12 bases between. The CDR3 has 15 amino acids. Here the CDR3 DNA reads TGCAGCGTTGAAGATCGAGGAGGAGGCTACAATGAGCAGTTCTTC. This translates into CSVEDRGGGYNEQFF.

The gene calls are TRBV5-6 and TRBJ2-1; TRBD2 is a possible D gene (6 bases). Deletions cut 0 bases from V and 8 bases from J, with 18 bases between. CDR3 length equals 16 residues. Germline V gene data show CDR1 as SGHDT and CDR2 as YYEEEE. The CDR3 DNA reads as TGTGCCAGCAGCTTGGATCGGGTTTGGCCTAGCGATGAGCAGTTCTTC. Translating it yields CASSLDRVWPSDEQFF. Based on the CDR3 plus reference TRBV5-6 and TRBJ2-1, the full variable domain is DAGVTQSPTHLIKTRGQQVTLRCSPKSGHDTVSWYQQALGQGPQFIFQYYEEEERQRGNFPDRFSGHQFPNYSSELNVNALLLGDSALYLCASSLDRVWPSDEQFFGPGTRLTVL.

This clone was recorded a few times. This chain connects TRBV7-9 to TRBJ2-2; maybe TRBD2 (6 bases). Germline V gene sequence: CDR1 SEHNR, CDR2 FQNEAQ (reference sequence). Trimming removed 5 bases at V and 5 bases at J, with 18 bases between. The CDR3 sequence is 16 residues long. CDR3: CASSPLGGAWTGELFF. CDR3 bases: TGTGCCAGCAGCCCGCTGGGCGGGGCTTGGACCGGGGAGCTGTTTTTT. The full variable domain, its missing parts supplied by reference TRBV7-9 and TRBJ2-2, is DTGVSQNPRHKITKRGQNVTFRCDPISEHNRLYWYRQTLGQGPEFLTYFQNEAQLEKSRLLSDRFSAERPKGSFSTLEIQRTEQGDSAMYLCASSPLGGAWTGELFFGEGSRLTVL.

J is TRBJ2-1 and V is TRBV28; 13 nucleotides align to TRBD2. Germline CDR1 and CDR2: MDHEN and SYDVKM. The CDR3 sequence is 19 residues long. J gave up 2 bases and V 1 base, and 8 bases lay outside the gene matches. CDR3 coding DNA: TGTGCCAGCAGTTTATTAGGGACTAGCGGGACTTACACCTACAATGAGCAGTTCTTC. Protein sequence: CASSLLGTSGTYTYNEQFF. The full variable domain, rest sourced from reference TRBV28 and TRBJ2-1, is DVKVTQSSRYLVKRTGEKVFLECVQDMDHENMFWYRQDPGLGLRLIYFSYDVKMKEKGDIPEGYSVSREKKERFSLILESASTNQTSMYLCASSLLGTSGTYTYNEQFFGPGTRLTVL.

This chain joins TRBV6-4 and TRBJ2-1; 8 bases line up with TRBD2. With V trimmed by 6 bases and J by 8 bases, 12 bases remained unmatched. Germline V gene sequence: CDR1 MRHNA, CDR2 SNTAGT. The CDR3 is made up of 15 amino acids. Here the CDR3 reads CASRIIGRATDEQFF. The CDR3 DNA sequence: TGTGCCAGCAGAATTATCGGGAGGGCCACTGATGAGCAGTTCTTC.

This clone appeared a few times. This chain connects TRBV5-6 to TRBJ2-3, with 9 positions matching TRBD1. The germline V gene has CDR1 SGHDT and CDR2 YYEEEE. Trimming at V came to 0 bases and at J to 4 bases, leaving 0 bases not matched to a gene. This CDR3 has 14 residues. This CDR3 reads CASSLGQGADTQYF. The CDR3 region has the DNA TGTGCCAGCAGCTTGGGACAGGGGGCAGATACGCAGTATTTT.

This clone was picked up a small number of times. The chain is built from TRBV28 and TRBJ2-7; TRBD2 might be the D (6 bases). CDR3 size: 15 residues. The V and J ends lost 5 bases and 2 bases respectively, with 16 bases between them. Germline lookup yields CDR1 MDHEN and CDR2 SYDVKM. The CDR3 loop is CASSQPRDFPYEQYF. The CDR3 nucleotides read TGTGCCAGCAGTCAGCCCCGGGACTTTCCCTACGAGCAGTACTTC.

The chain has TRBV29-1 and TRBJ2-5; maybe TRBD2 (6 bases). V was pared by 4 bases and J by 13 bases, with 22 bases between. Germline lookup yields CDR1 SQVTM and CDR2 ANQGSEA. The CDR3 has 13 amino acids. The CDR3 DNA reads as TGCAGCGTTGCCTCGACTAGTCTTCAGTACCTGTACTTC. Its protein is CSVASTSLQYLYF. Supplemented by reference TRBV29-1 and TRBJ2-5, the full variable domain reads SAVISQKPSRDICQRGTSLTIQCQVDSQVTMMFWYRQQPGQSLTLIATANQGSEATYESGFVIDKFPISRPNLTFSTLTVSNMSPEDSSIYLCSVASTSLQYLYFGPGTRLLVL.